Presented here are 30 T cell receptor beta chains from one specimen sequenced in a study of T cell changes during pregnancy in multiple sclerosis. Using immunoSEQ multiplex PCR, the repertoire was profiled, and TCRdb retains in-frame clones only, with some absent. Here the sample spans 65,000 to 85,000 clones, nearly 95% being singletons. Specimen: CD4+ T cells from peripheral blood mononuclear cells, collected after pregnancy. The source of these receptors is a female donor with multiple sclerosis, enrolled in a pregnancy study.

The genes are TRBV2 and TRBJ2-1, with 8 bases fitting TRBD2. Trimming took 3 bases from V and 4 from J; bases not matched to a gene: 5. The CDR3 loop spans 15 amino acids. Germline V gene sequence: CDR1 SNHLY, CDR2 FYNNEI. As DNA, the CDR3 is TGTGCCAGCAGTGACCACGCGGGGGGTTACAATGAGCAGTTCTTC. Protein product: CASSDHAGGYNEQFF.

The V call is TRBV2, the J call TRBJ2-7; TRBD1 is a possible D gene (6 bases). Between the trimmed V and J ends, which lost 1 base and 2 bases, there was a span of 9 bases. The CDR3 contains 14 residues. Per germline, CDR1 SNHLY and CDR2 FYNNEI. The CDR3 DNA sequence: TGTGCCAGCAGTGAAGGCAGGGGCCCCTACGAGCAGTACTTC. Protein: CASSEGRGPYEQYF.

The chain employs TRBV30 and TRBJ1-2, with 7 positions matching TRBD1. V was pared by 4 bases and J by 5 bases, with 7 bases of the junction left unmatched. CDR1 is GTSNPN and CDR2 is SVGIG in the germline V gene (reference sequence). The CDR3 covers 13 residues. CDR3 sequence: CAWTEGGGYGYTF. The CDR3 DNA reads TGTGCCTGGACCGAAGGGGGCGGGTATGGCTACACCTTC.

The chain employs TRBV10-3 and TRBJ1-3; tentatively, D is TRBD1 (6 bases). Germline-derived CDR1 and CDR2 are ENHRY and SYGVKD. Trimming took off 6 bases at V and 0 bases at J, with 12 bases between the two ends. The CDR3 is 15 residues long. The DNA of the CDR3 is TGTGCCATCAGGATCGGACAGAGCTCTGGAAACACCATATATTTT. Translating it yields CAIRIGQSSGNTIYF.

The V and J genes are TRBV9 and TRBJ1-5; a possible D gene is TRBD1 (6 bases). The CDR3 has 20 residues. With 0 bases removed from V and 1 base from J, the gap between germline ends came to 23 bases. Looked up from germline, CDR1 is SGDLS and CDR2 is YYNGEE. The CDR3 DNA is TGTGCCAGCAGCGTAGCTACAAGGGCAGGGCAGGGGAAAAGCAATCAGCCCCAGCATTTT. It translates to CASSVATRAGQGKSNQPQHF.

The V gene is TRBV27, the J gene TRBJ2-2, with 9 bases matching TRBD1. Germline CDR1 reads MNHEY; CDR2 reads SMNVEV (reference sequence). CDR3 length: 20 residues. Losses at the gene ends were 3 bases for V and 4 bases for J; bases not matched to a gene: 18. The CDR3 nucleotides read TGTGCCAGCAGTTTGAAGGGGTTCGGACAGGGGATTTTTGTCACCGGGGAGCTGTTTTTT. It specifies CASSLKGFGQGIFVTGELFF.

This sequence joins TRBV13 and TRBJ1-5; D is uncertain. Per the germline V gene, CDR1 is PRHDT and CDR2 is FYEKMQ (reference sequence). The CDR3 consists of 12 residues. The V and J ends lost 5 bases and 7 bases respectively, with 9 bases between them. CDR3 sequence reads: CASSGLRQPQHF. Written as DNA, the CDR3 is TGTGCCAGCAGCGGGCTAAGGCAGCCCCAGCATTTT.

In this sample, this clone turned up once. The chain employs TRBV6-1 and TRBJ1-2; 10 bases are a match to TRBD1. The CDR3 consists of 14 residues. The junction had 6 bases not matched to a gene; V was cut back by 4 bases and J by 7 bases. Germline CDR1 and CDR2: MNHNS and SASEGT. The CDR3 region has the DNA TGTGCCAGCAGTGCCTCGGGACAGGGGTTTGGCTACACCTTC. Translated, it gives CASSASGQGFGYTF.

The chain carries TRBV5-5 and TRBJ2-3, with TRBD2 matching 10 bases. This CDR3 region has 14 residues. After removal of 0 bases from V and 6 bases from J, the junction contained 1 base not matched to a gene. Germline V gene sequence: CDR1 SGHKS, CDR2 YYEKEE (reference sequence). CDR3 amino acids: CASSLGAGGDTQYF. The CDR3 nucleotides read TGTGCCAGCAGCTTGGGAGCGGGAGGGGATACGCAGTATTTT.

The chain joins TRBV28 to TRBJ2-5; a possible D gene is TRBD1 (6 bases). This CDR3 has 13 amino acids. The V and J ends lost 5 bases and 4 bases respectively, with 11 bases between them. Germline CDR1 is MDHEN and CDR2 is SYDVKM. The CDR3 DNA is TGTGCCAGCAGTATCCGCAGGGGAGAGACCCAGTACTTC. This codes for CASSIRRGETQYF.

J is TRBJ2-2 and V is TRBV2; D not certain. The germline V and J ends were trimmed by 6 bases and 1 base, with 9 bases remaining between them. The CDR3 is 14 amino acids. CDR1 and CDR2 (germline): SNHLY, FYNNEI. This CDR3 reads CASRESRNTGELFF. In DNA, the CDR3 is TGTGCCAGCAGAGAGTCTCGGAACACCGGGGAGCTGTTTTTT.

The V call is TRBV9, the J call TRBJ2-3; 7 bases align to TRBD1. This CDR3 spans 16 amino acids. V shed 2 bases, J shed 2 bases, and the junction held 8 bases outside the gene matches. Germline CDR1 and CDR2: SGDLS and YYNGEE. This chain's CDR3 is CASSVRDRASTDTQYF. The CDR3 nucleotides read TGTGCCAGCAGCGTGAGAGACAGGGCATCCACAGATACGCAGTATTTT.

CDR3 sequence (DNA): TGTGCCAGCAGAAAACTAGCGGGAGACGGGAATGAGCAGTTCTTC. It is translated as CASRKLAGDGNEQFF. The chain uses TRBV6-5 and TRBJ2-1; 11 bases are shared with TRBD2. V shed 6 bases and J 7 bases; nucleotides not matched to a gene: 8. Looked up from germline, CDR1 is MNHEY and CDR2 is SVGAGI. The CDR3 loop spans 15 amino acids.

This chain links TRBV5-4 with TRBJ2-5, with 15 bases matching TRBD2. After removal of 4 bases from V and 5 bases from J, the junction contained 6 bases not matched to a gene. The CDR3 runs 16 residues. Looked up from germline, CDR1 is SGHNT and CDR2 is YYREEE (reference sequence). Here the CDR3 DNA reads TGTGCCAGCAGCACCCGGACTAGCGGGAGGGGGGAGACCCAGTACTTC. Translation: CASSTRTSGRGETQYF.

The V call is TRBV6-1, the J call TRBJ2-3; tentative D call: TRBD2 (5 bases). Germline CDR1 reads MNHNS; CDR2 reads SASEGT. The V and J ends lost 1 base and 1 base respectively, with 15 bases between them. This CDR3 has 17 amino acids. DNA of the CDR3: TGTGCCAGCAGTGAAGGACATGGGAGTGGTGGCACAGATACGCAGTATTTT. Translating gives CASSEGHGSGGTDTQYF.

The J gene is TRBJ2-1, the V gene TRBV28; D gene uncertain. In germline, CDR1 is MDHEN, CDR2 SYDVKM. The CDR3 has 15 amino acids. The V and J ends lost 5 bases and 3 bases respectively, with 14 bases between them. This chain's CDR3 is CASSTTRVFYNEQFF. CDR3 DNA sequence: TGTGCCAGCAGTACTACCCGGGTCTTCTACAATGAGCAGTTCTTC.

The V gene is TRBV7-9, the J gene TRBJ2-7; a weak D match, TRBD2 (6 bases). Trimming removed 1 base from V and 3 bases from J, with 16 bases in between. Germline CDR1 SEHNR, CDR2 FQNEAQ (reference sequence). The CDR3 has 16 amino acids. The chain's CDR3 is CASSLGVAGPFYEQYF. Here the CDR3 DNA reads TGTGCCAGCAGCTTAGGTGTGGCGGGGCCTTTCTACGAGCAGTACTTC.

In this sample, this clone turned up once. The gene calls are TRBV19 and TRBJ2-3; 11 bases are a match to TRBD2. This CDR3 has 18 residues. V gave up 0 bases and J gave up 2 bases; unmatched junction bases: 7. Looked up from germline, CDR1 is LNHDA and CDR2 is SQIVND (reference sequence). The CDR3 here is CASSIDPRLAGYTDTQYF. CDR3 sequence (DNA): TGTGCCAGTAGTATAGATCCCAGACTAGCGGGGTACACAGATACGCAGTATTTT.

A single count supports this clone. The V and J genes are TRBV6-1 and TRBJ1-1; tentative D call: TRBD1 (6 bases). The CDR3 sequence is 15 residues long. V was trimmed by 8 bases and J by 1 base, leaving 17 bases between them. Per germline, CDR1 MNHNS and CDR2 SASEGT. This chain's CDR3 is CASPLTGSKNTEAFF. CDR3 DNA: TGTGCCAGCCCTTTGACAGGTTCTAAGAACACTGAAGCTTTCTTT.

The chain is built from TRBV9 and TRBJ2-2; weak D call: TRBD2 (5 bases). The CDR3 extends over 15 amino acids. Trimming cost V 2 bases and J 4 bases, with 12 bases left between them. Germline V gene sequence: CDR1 SGDLS, CDR2 YYNGEE. CDR3 loop: CASSVGKTITGELFF. The CDR3 nucleotides read TGTGCCAGCAGCGTTGGGAAGACTATCACCGGGGAGCTGTTTTTT. Full variable domain (rest looked up from reference TRBV9 and TRBJ2-2): DSGVTQTPKHLITATGQRVTLRCSPRSGDLSVYWYQQSLDQGLQFLIQYYNGEERAKGNILERFSAQQFPDLHSELNLSSLELGDSALYFCASSVGKTITGELFFGEGSRLTVL.

The rearrangement links TRBV6-1 to TRBJ2-6, with 11 nucleotides matching TRBD2. Unmatched junction bases numbered 8, after V lost 4 bases and J lost 0 bases. The CDR3 loop spans 19 amino acids. Germline lookup yields CDR1 MNHNS and CDR2 SASEGT. The CDR3 here is CASSAILAGVVSGANVLTF. Written as DNA, the CDR3 is TGTGCCAGCAGTGCTATACTAGCGGGAGTTGTCTCTGGGGCCAACGTCCTGACTTTC.

V usage is TRBV10-3 and J usage is TRBJ2-7; 7 bases fit TRBD1. V trimming: 4 bases; J trimming: 1 base; junction bases outside the gene matches: 4. Germline V gene data show CDR1 as ENHRY and CDR2 as SYGVKD. The CDR3 sequence is 14 residues long. CDR3 protein: CAISATGQSYEQYF. The CDR3 DNA reads as TGTGCCATCAGTGCGACGGGACAGTCCTACGAGCAGTACTTC.

The rearrangement uses TRBV27 and TRBJ2-2; D is unclear. The germline CDR1 and CDR2 sequences are MNHEY and SMNVEV (reference sequence). The V and J ends lost 2 bases and 1 base respectively, with 8 bases between them. The CDR3 is 15 amino acids. CDR3 bases: TGTGCCAGCAGTTTAGCAGGTCTGAACACCGGGGAGCTGTTTTTT. It yields the protein CASSLAGLNTGELFF.

The chain has TRBV5-1 and TRBJ1-1, with TRBD1 as a possible D gene (5 bases). The length of the CDR3 is 19 residues. Looked up from germline, CDR1 is SGHRS and CDR2 is YFSETQ. V lost 0 bases, J lost 4 bases, and 25 bases lay in between. The CDR3 nucleotides read TGCGCCAGCAGCTTGGATCGTAGCCGTCACAGCGGGGGGATCACTGAAGCTTTCTTT. This sequence encodes CASSLDRSRHSGGITEAFF.

The chain recombines TRBV9 with TRBJ1-2; 8 bases match TRBD1. Germline CDR1 and CDR2: SGDLS and YYNGEE. The CDR3 is made up of 14 amino acids. Trimming removed 7 bases from V and 8 bases from J; junction bases left unmatched: 13. CDR3 sequence: CASRTGKLLGGYTF. The DNA for the CDR3 is TGTGCCAGCCGGACAGGGAAACTCTTGGGGGGCTACACCTTC.

The J gene is TRBJ2-7, the V gene TRBV29-1; no firm D call. The germline V and J ends were trimmed by 0 bases and 5 bases, with 5 bases remaining between them. The V gene's germline CDR1 is SQVTM and CDR2 ANQGSEA. The CDR3 spans 11 residues. DNA for the CDR3: TGCAGCGTTGAAGACGTTGACGAGCAGTACTTC. Amino acids: CSVEDVDEQYF.

The gene calls are TRBV7-6 and TRBJ2-2; 8 nucleotides line up with TRBD2. The CDR3 runs to 16 residues. With V trimmed by 4 bases and J by 2 bases, 6 bases remained unmatched. Germline V gene lookup returns CDR1 SGHVS and CDR2 FNYEAQ. CDR3 loop: CASSSGAGGNTGELFF. The CDR3 DNA reads as TGTGCCAGCAGCTCTGGTGCGGGGGGTAACACCGGGGAGCTGTTTTTT.

The J gene is TRBJ1-2, the V gene TRBV6-1; unclear D gene. The CDR3 is made up of 15 amino acids. Per germline, CDR1 MNHNS and CDR2 SASEGT. The germline V and J ends were trimmed by 2 bases and 1 base, with 11 bases remaining between them. CDR3 loop: CASSEFQLNNYGYTF. CDR3 coding DNA: TGTGCCAGCAGTGAATTCCAACTCAATAACTATGGCTACACCTTC.

The chain is built from TRBV2 and TRBJ2-5; TRBD2 agrees at 11 bases. In germline, CDR1 is SNHLY, CDR2 FYNNEI. With V trimmed by 10 bases and J by 5 bases, 15 bases remained unmatched. The CDR3 consists of 16 residues. In DNA, the CDR3 is TGTGCCACAAGAGCCAGAAGGACTAGCGGGTTTGAGACCCAGTACTTC. It translates to CATRARRTSGFETQYF.

This clone was recorded once. V usage is TRBV5-1 and J usage is TRBJ2-2; 8 bases line up with TRBD2. The CDR3 has 16 residues. Trimming took 3 bases from V and 1 from J; bases not matched to a gene: 5. The germline V gene has CDR1 SGHRS and CDR2 YFSETQ. The DNA of the CDR3 is TGCGCCAGCAGCTCCTCGGGGGGGCGGAACACCGGGGAGCTGTTTTTT. It yields the protein CASSSSGGRNTGELFF. The full variable domain, completed using reference TRBV5-1 and TRBJ2-2, is KAGVTQTPRYLIKTRGQQVTLSCSPISGHRSVSWYQQTPGQGLQFLFEYFSETQRNKGNFPGRFSGRQFSNSRSEMNVSTLELGDSALYLCASSSSGGRNTGELFFGEGSRLTVL.